This T cell receptor (beta chain) was documented in a study of cytomegalovirus exposure and HLA in healthy donors. Study summary: From approximately 170 million T cells, an earlier analysis saw some 120 million unique TCR beta sequences.

The CDR3 covers 16 residues. The germline V and J ends were trimmed by 0 bases and 6 bases, with 14 bases remaining between them. The germline V gene encodes CDR1 LGHNT and CDR2 FRNRAP. The study's findings and limits: By a later analysis, the bulk of CMV-associated TCR beta chains appeared HLA-restricted. In the analysis, some V segments, TRBV6-2 and TRBV6-3 included, were excluded as indistinguishable.

As to this clone: Its antigen remains unidentified.

The PCR employed 60 Vbeta primers together with 13 Jbeta primers. The repertoire was sequenced with immunoSEQ multiplex PCR; TCRdb's copy has only in-frame clones and lacks some. The table shows about 160,000 clones, with around 80% occurring only once. Sequenced material: PBMCs. The sequence derives from a man aged 50 to 59 in good health and CMV-seropositive. The chain carries TRBV12-5 and TRBJ2-2, with D maybe TRBD2 (5 bases). The CDR3 region has the DNA TGTGCTAGTGGTTTGGTAAGAGGGTCCGAGGCCGGGGAGCTGTTTTTT. Amino acid sequence: CASGLVRGSEAGELFF.